This T cell receptor (beta chain) appears in the sequencing data of a study of shared clonotypes between healthy human individuals. Whole-study context: For every donor, three CD4 naive, three CD4 memory, two CD8 naive and one CD8 memory plates were used.

Each replicate PCR on the sorted subsets used about 0.2 ug DNA (approximately 27,000 T cell genomes). Repertoires were generated with immunoSEQ multiplex PCR, while TCRdb's copy carries only in-frame clones and drops some. Counted here are fewer than 1.4 million clones, about 84% occurring once; the ten biggest clones make up under 0.8%. The length of the CDR3 is 15 residues. Germline CDR1 SGHTA, CDR2 FQGNSA. Findings and limits, study-wide: Several donors showed sharing of about 5.5% of naive CD4 clonotypes. Generally, naive subsets (rather than memory subsets) showed larger estimated richness.

For this clone: Its antigen is currently unknown. The junction departs from the called germline gene at one end, perhaps through a read error. This same CDR3 is encoded by further DNA sequences in the sample.

The sequencing sample was made of memory CD4+ T cells from PBMCs. The sample's subset: CD45RA-negative fraction. The TCR originated in a young man in good health. Some clones in this sample may be carry-over from other donors' samples. V is TRBV7-2 and J is TRBJ2-7; 8 positions agree with TRBD2. CDR3 amino acids: CASSPAPGGAYEQYF. The CDR3 coding sequence is TGTGCCAGCAGCCCCGCCCCGGGAGGGGCCTACGAGCAATACTTC.